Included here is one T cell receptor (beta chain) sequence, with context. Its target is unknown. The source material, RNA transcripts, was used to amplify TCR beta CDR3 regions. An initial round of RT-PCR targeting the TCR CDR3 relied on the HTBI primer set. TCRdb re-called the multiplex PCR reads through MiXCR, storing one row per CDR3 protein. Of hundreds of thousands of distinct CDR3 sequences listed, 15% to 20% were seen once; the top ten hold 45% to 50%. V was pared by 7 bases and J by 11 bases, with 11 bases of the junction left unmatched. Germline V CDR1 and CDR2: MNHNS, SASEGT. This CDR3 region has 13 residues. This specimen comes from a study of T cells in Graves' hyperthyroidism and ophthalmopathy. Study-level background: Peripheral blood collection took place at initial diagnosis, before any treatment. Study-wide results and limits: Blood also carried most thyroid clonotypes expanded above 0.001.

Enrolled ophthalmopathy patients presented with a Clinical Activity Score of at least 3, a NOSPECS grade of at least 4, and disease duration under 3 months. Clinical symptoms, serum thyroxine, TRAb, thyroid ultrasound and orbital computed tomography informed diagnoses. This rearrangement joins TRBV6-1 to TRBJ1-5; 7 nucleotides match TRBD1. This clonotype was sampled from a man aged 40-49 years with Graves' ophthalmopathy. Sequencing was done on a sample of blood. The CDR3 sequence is CASNDRTGGTQHF. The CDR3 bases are TGTGCCAGCAACGACAGGACAGGCGGAACCCAGCATTTT.